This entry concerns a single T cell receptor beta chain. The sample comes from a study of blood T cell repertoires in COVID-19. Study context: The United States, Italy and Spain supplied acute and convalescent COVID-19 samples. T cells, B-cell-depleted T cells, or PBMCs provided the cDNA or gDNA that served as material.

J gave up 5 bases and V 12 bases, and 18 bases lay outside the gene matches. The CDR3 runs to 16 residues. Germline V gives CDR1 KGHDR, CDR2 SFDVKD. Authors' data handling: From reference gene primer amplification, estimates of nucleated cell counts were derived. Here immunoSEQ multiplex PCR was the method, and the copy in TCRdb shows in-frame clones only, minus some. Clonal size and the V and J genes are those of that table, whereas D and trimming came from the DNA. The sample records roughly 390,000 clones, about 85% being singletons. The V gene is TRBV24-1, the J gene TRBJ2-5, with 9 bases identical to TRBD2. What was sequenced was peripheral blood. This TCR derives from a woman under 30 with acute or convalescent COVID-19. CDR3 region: CAPRLVQREVRETQYF. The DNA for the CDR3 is TGTGCCCCCCGGTTGGTTCAGCGGGAGGTAAGGGAGACCCAGTACTTC.